This T cell receptor beta chain was documented in a study of T cells after yellow fever vaccination. Whole-study context: The study sorted EM, EMRA, CM and Tscm memory subsets by CD3, CD45RA, CCR7 and CD95. SMART-Seq v4 Ultra Low Input prepared libraries from low-cell fractions. Study-level results: Clonotypes that responded to the vaccine were almost all undetectable in sorted memory subsets on day 0.

5'RACE template switching generated TCR cDNA, adding a universal primer site and UMIs. TCRdb used MiXCR to reprocess the 5' RACE reads, holding one entry per CDR3 protein. Of 50,000 to 60,000 distinct CDR3 sequences listed, approximately 6% are singletons. Per germline, CDR1 SGDLS and CDR2 YYNGEE. This CDR3 has 19 amino acids. V shed 4 bases and J 0 bases; nucleotides not matched to a gene: 12. This sample comprised PBMCs, either bulk or a sorted T-cell subset (CD4+, CD8+, memory, or dextramer-sorted; not recorded which), obtained on the day of the yellow fever booster vaccination. The TCR originated in a man aged 18 to 29 who received the YFV17D yellow fever vaccine. J is TRBJ2-6 and V is TRBV9; 8 positions agree with TRBD1. The DNA for the CDR3 is TGTGCCAGCAGCCCGAGGACAGGGATCCCGATCTCTGGGGCCAACGTCCTGACTTTC. This sequence encodes CASSPRTGIPISGANVLTF.